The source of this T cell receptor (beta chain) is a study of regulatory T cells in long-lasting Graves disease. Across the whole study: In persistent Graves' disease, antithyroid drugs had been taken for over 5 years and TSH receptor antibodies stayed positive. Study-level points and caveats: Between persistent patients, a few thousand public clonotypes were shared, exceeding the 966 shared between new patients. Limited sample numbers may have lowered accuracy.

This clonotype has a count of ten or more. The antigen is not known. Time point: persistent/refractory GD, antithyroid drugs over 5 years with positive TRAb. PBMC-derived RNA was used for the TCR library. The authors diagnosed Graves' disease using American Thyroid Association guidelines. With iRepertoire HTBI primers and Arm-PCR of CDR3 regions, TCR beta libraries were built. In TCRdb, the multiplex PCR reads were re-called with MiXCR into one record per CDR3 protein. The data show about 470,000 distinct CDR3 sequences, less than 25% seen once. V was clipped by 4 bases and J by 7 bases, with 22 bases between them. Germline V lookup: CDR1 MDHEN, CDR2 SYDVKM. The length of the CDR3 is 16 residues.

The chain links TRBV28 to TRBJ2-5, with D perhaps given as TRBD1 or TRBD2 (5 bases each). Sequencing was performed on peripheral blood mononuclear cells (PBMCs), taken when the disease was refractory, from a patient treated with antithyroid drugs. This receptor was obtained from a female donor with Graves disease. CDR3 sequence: CASSSPMSGREMTQYF. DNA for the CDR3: TGTGCCAGCAGTTCTCCTATGTCGGGACGGGAAATGACCCAGTACTTC.